The sequence of this T cell receptor beta chain was determined in a study of T cell clonality in common variable immunodeficiency (dated by TCRdb to about 2015). Overall study outcomes, separate from this receptor: It was noted by the authors that sequencing of the repertoires of T cell subpopulations would be needed to clarify the cause of the increased clonality in CVID. Even though DNA input was equal, the average per sample came to about 74,000 unique sequences for controls compared with about 30,000 for CVID samples. CVID TCRbeta sequences reportedly showed fewer deletions and N-nucleotide insertions and lacked highly modified clones with 13 or more V deletions. Correlations between repertoire features and clinical complications were limited by patient heterogeneity within the CVID cohort. Healthy controls shared more TCRbeta clones with each other than CVID subjects shared among themselves (p < 0.0001). TCRbeta clonality was higher in CVID subjects than in healthy controls (t-test p = 0.018), and the increase was most characteristic of about a third of subjects.

This clone appeared many times. This clone's antigen is unknown. Read coverage stops 3 residues before the CDR3 terminus; the germline J gene supplies the remainder. Diagnosis of CVID followed standard criteria, namely serum IgG, IgA and/or IgM below the normal range together with specific antibody deficiency. There were around 45 subjects in the CVID group (about 15 female and 29 male), ranging in age from about 9 to 64 years, with a mean age of 40. Predominantly Caucasian heritage was noted among both the CVID patients and the healthy controls. At the time of study participation, every CVID subject had been on replacement immunoglobulin therapy for at least one year. When blood was collected, none of the CVID subjects were ill or on immunomodulatory or immunosuppressive medication. Heparinized peripheral whole blood samples of about 5 to 8.5 ml were obtained from each donor. Genomic DNA from adults with common variable immune deficiency (CVID) and from healthy adult controls was used for sequencing of TCRbeta CDR3 repertoires. To isolate peripheral blood mononuclear cells, diluted blood was subjected to density centrifugation over Hypaque 1077 or Ficoll-Paque. Unsorted mononuclear cells served as the source of genomic DNA, which was extracted either by Qiagen column purification or by a centrifugation-based method.

The CDR3 goes from the cysteine to the phenylalanine over 18 residues. The DNA covers only part of the CDR3, 45 bases in frame from base 1. The germline V gene encodes CDR1 DFQATT and CDR2 SNEGSKA (reference sequence). Germline trimming amounts to 0 bases on V and 3 bases on J, with 9 as the count of junction bases outside the gene matches. Equivalent amounts of genomic DNA from CVID and control samples were used as sequencing input. For every sample, a 60 bp segment covering the rearranged TCRbeta CDR3 region was amplified and then sequenced. TCRbeta amplification used the immunoSEQ assay, a bias-corrected multiplex PCR with high-throughput sequencing. The study's own analysis went as follows. Every unique nucleotide sequence was considered a clone and was annotated with V, D and J genes, copy number and frequency. Sequences were labeled productive if in frame, and non-productive if out of frame or containing stop codons. As previously described, clonality was computed from Shannon's entropy. The predicted amino acid sequences of productive clones were used to derive mean CDR3 Kyte-Doolittle hydropathy. Scaled V gene usage was hierarchically clustered using Manhattan distance and complete linkage with the R hclust function. Clone sharing by CDR3 amino acid sequence was assessed by resampling 12 repertoires per group over 100 rounds. The repertoires were searched for more than 65 published EBV-specific and 245 published CMV-specific TCRbeta sequences. A couple of CVID samples that yielded fewer than 10,000 sequences were excluded from the analysis, so roughly 42 CVID repertoires were retained. Held by TCRdb, this immuneACCESS table contains in-frame sequences only and omits some clones. Under half of the omission traces to an unresolved V gene where checked; the cause of the rest is unknown. V, J and clone size were drawn from that table, and D and trimming were deduced from the DNA. The table for this sample lists 15,000 to 25,000 clones, none of them counted only once. The top ten constitute 2.5% to 3% of the sample.

The chain was built from TRBV20-1 and TRBJ2-2; TRBD2 lines up with 11 middle nucleotides. Specimen: peripheral blood mononuclear cells. The sequence was collected from a human donor with common variable immunodeficiency. The part of the CDR3 DNA that was read is TGCAGTGCTAGAGATGGGCTAGCGGGAGGCCCGGACACCGGGGAG. This gives the protein CSARDGLAGGPDTGE. The full CDR3 protein reads CSARDGLAGGPDTGELFF.